These 17 T cell receptor beta chains were all obtained from the same sample, sequenced in a study of CD8 T cells in ankylosing spondylitis. TCRdb re-derived calls from the 5' RACE reads in MiXCR, one entry per CDR3 protein. The table has roughly 64,000 distinct CDR3 sequences, approximately 6% seen once. Sequenced input: synovial fluid, either unsorted or a sorted T cell fraction (not recorded which). The receptors here all came from a male donor with ankylosing spondylitis.

This clonotype was seen a few times. The genes are TRBV28 and TRBJ1-4; the D is unclear. CDR3 size: 17 residues. CDR1 is MDHEN, CDR2 SYDVKM, per germline. Trimming took 4 bases from V and 7 from J, leaving 22 bases between them. The CDR3 loop is CASSSLSYPYFPEKLFF. The CDR3 region has the DNA TGTGCCAGCAGTTCCCTTTCGTACCCGTACTTTCCTGAAAAACTGTTTTTT.

This clonotype was picked up many times. The chain uses TRBV29-1 and TRBJ1-5, with D possibly being TRBD1 (5 bases). Germline V gene data show CDR1 as SQVTM and CDR2 as ANQGSEA. This CDR3 spans 12 amino acids. Trimming took 0 bases from V and 9 from J, leaving 9 bases between them. CDR3 nucleotides: TGCAGCGTTGAAGATCTCGGGGGGCCCCAGCATTTT. It is translated as CSVEDLGGPQHF.

V gene TRBV28 combines with J gene TRBJ2-5; D perhaps matches TRBD2 (6 bases). CDR1 is MDHEN, CDR2 SYDVKM, per germline. Trimming pared 5 bases from V and 5 bases from J, leaving 15 bases between. The CDR3 sequence is 14 residues long. CDR3 bases: TGTGCCAGCAGTCTTAGCGGCCTGCGGGAGACCCAGTACTTC. Its protein is CASSLSGLRETQYF.

This clonotype was seen many times. This chain uses TRBV29-1 with TRBJ2-7, with no clear D. This CDR3 spans 13 amino acids. V lost 1 base to trimming and J lost 7 bases, with 14 bases between them. Germline CDR1 and CDR2: SQVTM and ANQGSEA. As DNA, the CDR3 is TGCAGCGTTGAAGTCCGTCCGGGTGGTGAGCAGTACTTC. Protein sequence: CSVEVRPGGEQYF.

The V call is TRBV7-7, the J call TRBJ2-2; 7 nucleotides line up with TRBD1. Germline V gene lookup returns CDR1 SSHAT and CDR2 FNYEAQ (reference sequence). This CDR3 has 14 residues. The trim removed 5 bases at V and 6 bases at J, leaving 6 bases unmatched. CDR3 bases: TGTGCCAGCAGCCAGGGGGAAATTGCCGGGGAGCTGTTTTTT. This codes for CASSQGEIAGELFF.

This clonotype was counted ten times or more. This sequence joins TRBV7-6 and TRBJ2-1; weak D call: TRBD2 (5 bases). This CDR3 has 14 residues. With 5 bases removed from V and 1 base from J, the gap between germline ends came to 9 bases. In germline, CDR1 is SGHVS, CDR2 FNYEAQ. This CDR3 reads CASSLRVSYNEQFF. The DNA for the CDR3 is TGTGCCAGCAGCCTGCGGGTTTCCTACAATGAGCAGTTCTTC.

This clonotype appeared many times. The chain combines TRBV27 with TRBJ1-1; D is unresolved. The germline CDR1 and CDR2 sequences are MNHEY and SMNVEV (reference sequence). The CDR3 extends over 13 amino acids. Trimming removed 2 bases at V and 4 bases at J, with 8 bases between. CDR3 nucleotides: TGTGCCAGCAGTTTAGAGGTGGCCACTGAAGCTTTCTTT. Translated, it gives CASSLEVATEAFF.

Ten or more counts support this clonotype. V gene TRBV2 combines with J gene TRBJ1-2, with 7 bases aligning to TRBD1. The germline CDR1 and CDR2 sequences are SNHLY and FYNNEI. The trim removed 2 bases at V and 4 bases at J, leaving 7 bases unmatched. CDR3 length equals 15 residues. CDR3 loop: CASSEPGQDIYGYTF. CDR3 DNA sequence: TGTGCCAGCAGTGAACCAGGACAGGACATCTATGGCTACACCTTC.

This clonotype was seen ten or more times. This chain uses TRBV29-1 with TRBJ2-2; tentative D call: TRBD1 (6 bases). Germline V lookup: CDR1 SQVTM, CDR2 ANQGSEA. Trimming took off 5 bases at V and 1 base at J, with 11 bases between the two ends. This CDR3 contains 14 residues. The DNA for the CDR3 is TGCAGCGTTCGGGCACAGGGGAACACCGGGGAGCTGTTTTTT. Its protein is CSVRAQGNTGELFF.

Here the CDR3 reads CASSLGTRGILTDTQYF. CDR3 DNA sequence: TGTGCCAGCAGCTTGGGGACTAGGGGAATACTCACAGATACGCAGTATTTT. The rearrangement links TRBV7-2 to TRBJ2-3; 8 nucleotides match TRBD2. The ends lost 3 bases at V and 2 bases at J; junction bases unmatched: 10. The germline CDR1 and CDR2 sequences are SGHTA and FQGNSA. This CDR3 comprises 17 residues.

There are many counts of this clonotype. The chain joins TRBV20-1 to TRBJ1-1; D possibly corresponds to TRBD1 (5 bases). This CDR3 is 12 amino acids long. The ends were cut back, 7 bases at V and 4 bases at J, with 13 bases in the middle. Germline V gene sequence: CDR1 DFQATT, CDR2 SNEGSKA (reference sequence). CDR3 sequence reads: CSVFRVATEAFF. In nucleotides, the CDR3 is TGCAGTGTTTTCAGGGTCGCCACTGAAGCTTTCTTT.

The chain recombines TRBV6-1 with TRBJ2-1; 9 nucleotides agree with TRBD2. V was clipped by 6 bases and J by 9 bases; unmatched bases: 6. Germline-derived CDR1 and CDR2 are MNHNS and SASEGT. There are 13 residues in the CDR3. The CDR3 reads CASRGGRDSEQFF. DNA for the CDR3: TGTGCCAGCAGGGGCGGGAGGGACAGTGAGCAGTTCTTC.

This clonotype has ten or more counts. The V call is TRBV5-1, the J call TRBJ2-7, with TRBD2 matching over 9 bases. The V and J ends lost 0 bases and 2 bases, in that order; junction bases with no gene match: 18. Germline values: CDR1 SGHRS, CDR2 YFSETQ. This CDR3 region has 20 residues. The CDR3 is CASSLVSPSGTLGPTYEQYF. As DNA, the CDR3 is TGCGCCAGCAGCTTGGTTAGTCCTAGCGGGACCCTGGGACCTACCTACGAGCAGTACTTC.

This clonotype was counted a few times. V and J are TRBV20-1 and TRBJ2-5, with 15 bases matching TRBD2. Germline V gives CDR1 DFQATT, CDR2 SNEGSKA (reference sequence). CDR3 length: 17 residues. Trimming removed 5 bases from V and 5 bases from J; junction bases left unmatched: 12. The CDR3 spells CSAPPWTSGRVVETQYF. For the CDR3, the DNA is TGCAGTGCTCCCCCCTGGACTAGCGGGAGGGTAGTGGAGACCCAGTACTTC.

At least ten counts were recorded for this clonotype. The V call is TRBV30, the J call TRBJ2-3, with D perhaps matching TRBD1 or TRBD2 (5 bases each). Trimming removed 1 base from V and 8 bases from J, with 16 bases in between. This CDR3 has 14 amino acids. Germline CDR1 and CDR2: GTSNPN and SVGIG (reference sequence). The CDR3 spells CAWSEGTRQGTQYF. In DNA form, the CDR3 reads TGTGCCTGGAGTGAGGGGACCCGCCAGGGTACGCAGTATTTT.

The V gene is TRBV7-3, the J gene TRBJ2-1; D might be TRBD2 (6 bases). Deletions cut 3 bases from V and 8 bases from J, with 17 bases between. The CDR3 has 15 amino acids. The V gene's germline CDR1 is SGHTA and CDR2 FQGTGA. In DNA, the CDR3 is TGTGCCAGCAGCTTTATTCCTATCGGGAGTTATGAGCAGTTCTTC. It is translated as CASSFIPIGSYEQFF. The whole variable domain, remainder taken from reference TRBV7-3 and TRBJ2-1, is GAGVSQTPSNKVTEKGKYVELRCDPISGHTALYWYRQSLGQGPEFLIYFQGTGAADDSGLPNDRFFAVRPEGSVSTLKIQRTERGDSAVYLCASSFIPIGSYEQFFGPGTRLTVL.

This clonotype has at least ten counts. The chain recombines TRBV20-1 with TRBJ1-4; D remains unclear. The germline V gene encodes CDR1 DFQATT and CDR2 SNEGSKA (reference sequence). Trimming stripped 0 bases from V and 12 bases from J, with 17 bases between. This CDR3 has 14 residues. CDR3 DNA: TGCAGTGCTAGAGATCTTGGGGTTTTTGGGGAACTGTTTTTT. Its protein is CSARDLGVFGELFF.